What follows is one TCR beta chain and its context. Sequenced by immunoSEQ multiplex PCR; TCRdb stores in-frame clones only, minus some. This sample carries about 78,000 clones, roughly 84% of them seen once, and the ten largest clones take roughly 4%. This sample is part of a study of blood T cell repertoires in COVID-19. Turning to the study itself: Nucleic acid was either cDNA or gDNA, and it came from T cells, B-cell-depleted T cells, or PBMCs.

V was cut by 4 bases and J by 4 bases, with 13 bases left in between. From germline, CDR1 is LNHDA and CDR2 SQIVND (reference sequence). The CDR3 length is 14 residues. Material for sequencing was peripheral blood. This clonotype was sampled from a man between 50 and 59 years old with acute or convalescent COVID-19. V usage is TRBV19 and J usage is TRBJ1-2; weak D call: TRBD1 (6 bases). The DNA of the CDR3 is TGTGCCAGTAGTACTTCGGTGGGGGCCTATGGCTACACCTTC. Translating it yields CASSTSVGAYGYTF.